This T cell receptor beta chain was sequenced during a study of CD8+ T cells in alopecia areata. Trimming cost V 1 base and J 4 bases, with 7 bases left between them. Germline values: CDR1 MGHDK, CDR2 SYGVNS. The CDR3 covers 13 residues. cDNA prepared by RNA extraction and subsequent reverse transcription served as the template for sequencing. Repertoires were generated with immunoSEQ multiplex PCR, while TCRdb's copy carries only in-frame clones and drops some. The repertoire holds about 200,000 clones, with approximately 53% as singletons. The V and J genes are TRBV25-1 and TRBJ1-2, with D uncertain. This TCR came from a human donor in good health. Specimen: CD8+ T cells sorted from blood. In DNA form, the CDR3 reads TGTGCCAGCAGTGAATTCCGAGGCTATGGCTACACCTTC. Protein product: CASSEFRGYGYTF.